This T cell receptor (beta chain) was profiled in a study of Ad26.COV2.S vaccination and SARS-CoV-2 variants. Study-level information: Administration of Ad26.COV2.S was intramuscular, either once or twice 56 days apart. Overall study results and limits: With respect to non-spike TCR breadth, vaccine and placebo recipients were similar. Once vaccination had occurred, spike-specific CD8+ and CD4+ T cell responses reportedly showed substantial breadth.

In the case of this clone: Its antigen is still unknown.

Clones were read by immunoSEQ multiplex PCR, and TCRdb kept only the in-frame ones, dropping some. The sample contains under 600,000 clones, roughly 87% of which appear only once. The treatment denotes: about 20 received Ad26.COV2.S at low or high dose, single or two shots; about 5 received placebo; per-sample allocation not given. The samples date from day 63 after the first vaccine or placebo injection. This adult donor, from Boston, was 18-55 years old. Germline assignment: CDR1 KGHSH and CDR2 LQKENI. The length of the CDR3 is 17 residues. Trimming shortened V by 1 base and J by 0 bases, and 13 bases separated the two germline ends.

The origin of this receptor is a person aged 18-65 years who received the Ad26.COV2.S COVID-19 vaccine or a placebo. The source was peripheral blood, collected in a trial of Ad26.COV2.S vaccine versus placebo. The chain couples TRBV18 to TRBJ1-5; D may be TRBD1 (5 bases). This CDR3 reads CASSPLGGTTSNQPQHF. In DNA form, the CDR3 reads TGTGCCAGCTCACCACTCGGGGGAACTACTAGCAATCAGCCCCAGCATTTT.